Shown below are 23 T cell receptor beta chains from a single sample sequenced in a study of T cell changes during pregnancy in multiple sclerosis. The protocol was immunoSEQ multiplex PCR, while the TCRdb copy is restricted to in-frame clones and leaves out a portion. The sample contains under 65,000 clones, 85% to 95% of which appear only once. Specimen: CD8+ T cells from peripheral blood mononuclear cells, collected in the second trimester of pregnancy. The source of these receptors is a female donor with multiple sclerosis, enrolled in a pregnancy study.

The chain recombines TRBV11-1 with TRBJ2-7; 11 bases fit TRBD2. The V gene end was trimmed by 5 bases and the J gene end by 6 bases; junction bases not matched to a gene: 6. Germline V CDR1 and CDR2: SGHAT, FQDESV (reference sequence). This CDR3 has 14 amino acids. The CDR3 region is CASSPGLAGGEQYF. CDR3 DNA: TGTGCCAGCAGCCCTGGACTAGCGGGTGGCGAGCAGTACTTC.

This chain links TRBV7-2 with TRBJ2-1, with 11 nucleotides matching TRBD2. Germline V gene lookup returns CDR1 SGHTA and CDR2 FQGNSA. V trimming: 6 bases; J trimming: 7 bases; junction bases outside the gene matches: 8. The CDR3 is 15 amino acids. The CDR3 loop reads CASRPGLAAPNEQFF. Written as DNA, the CDR3 is TGTGCCAGCAGGCCGGGACTAGCGGCCCCTAATGAGCAGTTCTTC. The full variable domain, its missing parts supplied by reference TRBV7-2 and TRBJ2-1, is GAGVSQSPSNKVTEKGKDVELRCDPISGHTALYWYRQSLGQGLEFLIYFQGNSAPDKSGLPSDRFSAERTGGSVSTLTIQRTQQEDSAVYLCASRPGLAAPNEQFFGPGTRLTVL.

The chain uses TRBV2 and TRBJ1-2; D might be TRBD1 (5 bases). There are 13 residues in the CDR3. Germline-derived CDR1 and CDR2 are SNHLY and FYNNEI. Trimming shortened V by 0 bases and J by 7 bases, and 9 bases separated the two germline ends. The CDR3 sequence: CASSEAIRAGYTF. The CDR3, as DNA: TGTGCCAGCAGTGAAGCGATCAGGGCTGGCTACACCTTC.

V usage is TRBV4-1 and J usage is TRBJ2-7, with TRBD2 matching 10 bases. The CDR3 covers 17 residues. V was pared by 1 base and J by 3 bases, with 9 bases of the junction left unmatched. CDR1 is MGHRA and CDR2 is YSYEKL in the germline V gene. The CDR3 is CASSQVDLAGAGYEQYF. DNA of the CDR3: TGCGCCAGCAGCCAAGTCGATCTAGCGGGAGCCGGCTACGAGCAGTACTTC.

The chain recombines TRBV11-2 with TRBJ2-3, with 12 nucleotides matching TRBD2. This CDR3 has 16 residues. Germline lookup yields CDR1 SGHAT and CDR2 FQNNGV. Trimming at V came to 3 bases and at J to 4 bases, leaving 5 bases not matched to a gene. The CDR3 DNA follows: TGTGCCAGCAGCTTGACTAGCGGGAGTGTTGCAGATACGCAGTATTTT. Translated: CASSLTSGSVADTQYF.

V is TRBV29-1 and J is TRBJ1-1; perhaps TRBD1 as D (6 bases). Per germline, CDR1 SQVTM and CDR2 ANQGSEA. V lost 7 bases and J 0 bases, leaving 18 bases between the germline ends. CDR3 length: 15 amino acids. In DNA, the CDR3 is TGCAGCGCCCGAGGGGGGGCACATTTGAACACTGAAGCTTTCTTT. It encodes CSARGGAHLNTEAFF.

The V gene is TRBV27, the J gene TRBJ1-5; D unclear. This CDR3 contains 14 residues. Germline V lookup: CDR1 MNHEY, CDR2 SMNVEV (reference sequence). V lost 5 bases and J 3 bases, leaving 11 bases between the germline ends. The CDR3 region is CASSPTGLNQPQHF. CDR3 in DNA: TGTGCCAGCAGTCCGACTGGCCTCAATCAGCCCCAGCATTTT.

This chain uses TRBV6-5 with TRBJ1-1, with TRBD1 as a possible D gene (6 bases). The CDR3 has 12 amino acids. Germline loops: CDR1 MNHEY, CDR2 SVGAGI. Trimming took off 4 bases at V and 6 bases at J, with 9 bases between the two ends. CDR3 sequence reads: CASSLQGSEAFF. CDR3 DNA sequence: TGTGCCAGCAGTTTACAGGGTTCTGAAGCTTTCTTT.

The chain combines TRBV7-8 with TRBJ2-3; 8 bases align to TRBD1. The ends lost 4 bases at V and 2 bases at J; junction bases unmatched: 20. This CDR3 has 20 amino acids. The germline CDR1 and CDR2 sequences are SGHVS and FQNEAQ. The CDR3 DNA follows: TGTGCCAGCAGCTCCCATTATGATCGCCCACGGGACAGGTTCACAGATACGCAGTATTTT. Translated: CASSSHYDRPRDRFTDTQYF.

This clone was seen only once. The genes are TRBV6-1 and TRBJ1-1, with D possibly being TRBD1 (6 bases). With 7 bases removed from V and 5 bases from J, the gap between germline ends came to 20 bases. Per the germline V gene, CDR1 is MNHNS and CDR2 is SASEGT. This CDR3 has 15 amino acids. DNA of the CDR3: TGTGCCAGCATGGGGCTTGGGGGCGCGGAAACTGAAGCTTTCTTT. Translated: CASMGLGGAETEAFF.

The chain is built from TRBV7-9 and TRBJ2-3, with a tentative D call TRBD2 (6 bases). The V gene's germline CDR1 is SEHNR and CDR2 FQNEAQ (reference sequence). With 1 base removed from V and 4 bases from J, the gap between germline ends came to 6 bases. The CDR3 length is 13 residues. DNA for the CDR3: TGTGCCAGCAGCTTAGGCGGGGCAGATACGCAGTATTTT. This gives the protein CASSLGGADTQYF.

This chain links TRBV10-3 with TRBJ2-1, with TRBD2 matching 7 bases. This CDR3 comprises 15 residues. J was trimmed by 3 bases and V by 3 bases; bases with no gene match: 5. Germline V lookup: CDR1 ENHRY, CDR2 SYGVKD. The DNA for the CDR3 is TGTGCCATCAGTGAAGGCGCTAGCGGCTACAATGAGCAGTTCTTC. As protein: CAISEGASGYNEQFF.

This clone has just one count. The V and J genes are TRBV6-5 and TRBJ2-1, with D possibly matching TRBD2 (7 bases). Germline values: CDR1 MNHEY, CDR2 SVGAGI. Trimming took 3 bases from V and 8 from J, leaving 14 bases between them. The CDR3 runs to 14 residues. The DNA for the CDR3 is TGTGCCAGCAGTTATGGCGGGGGCAGGTATGAGCAGTTCTTC. It translates to CASSYGGGRYEQFF.

The chain recombines TRBV10-3 with TRBJ1-2; 10 bases are shared with TRBD1. V was clipped by 4 bases and J by 8 bases; unmatched bases: 4. This CDR3 is built from 13 residues. Germline loops: CDR1 ENHRY, CDR2 SYGVKD. Here the CDR3 DNA reads TGTGCCATCAGTGGACAGGGGGCGATGGGCTACACCTTC. It is translated as CAISGQGAMGYTF.

The chain links TRBV4-1 to TRBJ2-7; D possibly corresponds to TRBD2 (7 bases). Germline V CDR1 and CDR2: MGHRA, YSYEKL. V shed 4 bases and J shed 2 bases, with 12 bases lying between them. The CDR3 is made up of 14 amino acids. For the CDR3, the DNA is TGCGCCAGCAGCCTCGGAGGGGGGGCCTACGAGCAGTACTTC. Its translation: CASSLGGGAYEQYF.

The CDR3 DNA follows: TGTGCCAGCAGTCCGACAGATTGGGGCTACGAGCAGTACTTC. Translated, it gives CASSPTDWGYEQYF. The chain is built from TRBV9 and TRBJ2-7; maybe TRBD1 (5 bases). CDR3 length: 14 amino acids. The germline V and J ends were trimmed by 5 bases and 3 bases, with 15 bases remaining between them. Germline V lookup: CDR1 SGDLS, CDR2 YYNGEE.

This chain uses TRBV5-8 with TRBJ1-3; TRBD1 might be the D (5 bases). Per the germline V gene, CDR1 is SGHTS and CDR2 is YDEGEE. The CDR3 loop spans 17 amino acids. The ends were cut back, 3 bases at V and 2 bases at J, with 18 bases in the middle. CDR3 sequence reads: CASSSAGWQGPGNTIYF. In nucleotides, the CDR3 is TGTGCCAGCAGCTCGGCGGGGTGGCAGGGCCCTGGAAACACCATATATTTT.

The CDR3, as DNA: TGTGCCAGCACCATTCTACCGGGGGACACTGAAGCTTTCTTT. Translation gives CASTILPGDTEAFF. The J gene is TRBJ1-1, the V gene TRBV28, with a weak D call TRBD1 (5 bases). The CDR3 is 14 amino acids. Per the germline V gene, CDR1 is MDHEN and CDR2 is SYDVKM. V was trimmed by 7 bases and J by 3 bases, leaving 15 bases between them.

The V call is TRBV4-1, the J call TRBJ2-3, with D perhaps TRBD2 (6 bases). The CDR3 length is 14 residues. Trimming left V 0 bases short and J 11 bases short, with 15 bases between. Per germline, CDR1 MGHRA and CDR2 YSYEKL. CDR3 region: CASSQDHLWGGQYF. The CDR3 coding sequence is TGCGCCAGCAGCCAAGATCACCTGTGGGGAGGGCAGTATTTT.

The chain uses TRBV19 and TRBJ1-5; 9 bases fit TRBD1. V shed 6 bases and J 7 bases; nucleotides not matched to a gene: 7. The CDR3 length is 14 residues. CDR1 and CDR2 (germline): LNHDA, SQIVND (reference sequence). CDR3 nucleotide sequence: TGTGCCAGTAGGACACAGGGGGCAGAGCAGCCCCAGCATTTT. It specifies CASRTQGAEQPQHF.

V gene TRBV27 combines with J gene TRBJ2-2; 10 bases are shared with TRBD1. Germline V gene lookup returns CDR1 MNHEY and CDR2 SMNVEV (reference sequence). There are 17 residues in the CDR3. J was trimmed by 6 bases and V by 7 bases; bases with no gene match: 14. CDR3 in amino acids: CASTQFSPGTGAGELFF. Written as DNA, the CDR3 is TGTGCCAGCACCCAATTCAGTCCCGGGACAGGGGCCGGGGAGCTGTTTTTT.

This clone was seen more than once but under ten times. The V call is TRBV11-1, the J call TRBJ1-2; no clear D. Trimming left V 3 bases short and J 4 bases short, with 9 bases between. CDR3 length: 13 residues. The germline V gene has CDR1 SGHAT and CDR2 FQDESV (reference sequence). CDR3 region: CASSFSAVYGYTF. Written as DNA, the CDR3 is TGTGCCAGCAGCTTTAGCGCCGTCTATGGCTACACCTTC.

The genes are TRBV29-1 and TRBJ1-2; the D gene is possibly TRBD1 (6 bases). Trimming took 3 bases from V and 2 from J, leaving 13 bases between them. The germline CDR1 and CDR2 sequences are SQVTM and ANQGSEA. The length of the CDR3 is 14 residues. Written as DNA, the CDR3 is TGCAGCGTTGATATCGGCAGGGGAAACTATGGCTACACCTTC. This gives the protein CSVDIGRGNYGYTF.